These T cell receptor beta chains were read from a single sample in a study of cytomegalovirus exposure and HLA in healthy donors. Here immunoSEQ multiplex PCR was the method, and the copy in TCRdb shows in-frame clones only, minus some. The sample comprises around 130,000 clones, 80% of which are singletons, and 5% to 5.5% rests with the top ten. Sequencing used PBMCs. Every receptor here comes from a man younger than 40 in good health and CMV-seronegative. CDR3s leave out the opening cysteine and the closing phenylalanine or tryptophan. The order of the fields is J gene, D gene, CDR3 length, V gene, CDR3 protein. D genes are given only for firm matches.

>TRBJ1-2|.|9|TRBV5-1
ASSGRGMRY
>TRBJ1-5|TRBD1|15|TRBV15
ATSRSRYTGGGQPQH
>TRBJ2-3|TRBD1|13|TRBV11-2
ASSRQGAPADTQY
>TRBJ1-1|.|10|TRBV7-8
ASSVNREEAF
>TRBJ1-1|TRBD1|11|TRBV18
ASSAQGVSEAF
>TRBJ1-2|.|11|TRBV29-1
SATMEGPYGYT
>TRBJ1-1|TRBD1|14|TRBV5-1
ASSQPTGAEVTEAF
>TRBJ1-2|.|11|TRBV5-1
ASSRGGLEGYT
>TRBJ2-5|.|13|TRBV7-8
ASSWTVGAQETQY
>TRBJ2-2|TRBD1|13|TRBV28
ASSLWAGGVGELF
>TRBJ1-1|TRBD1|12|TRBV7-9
ASSPRTGNTEAF
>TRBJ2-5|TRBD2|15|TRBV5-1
ASSPGLGGGILETQY
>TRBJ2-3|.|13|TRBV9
ASSVGQGITDTQY
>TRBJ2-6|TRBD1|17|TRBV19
ASSIGGDRRQRGANVLT
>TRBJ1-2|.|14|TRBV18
ASSENGGGLDYGYT
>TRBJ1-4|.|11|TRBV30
AWSAGTNEKLF
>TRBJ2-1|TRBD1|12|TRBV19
ASSPWTGTDEQF